This TCR beta chain was sequenced during a study of blood T cell repertoires in COVID-19. Study context: PBMCs, B-cell-depleted T cells, or T cells provided the cDNA or gDNA that made up the material.

This table comes from immunoSEQ multiplex PCR, and its TCRdb copy is limited to in-frame clones, with some not included. The data contain around 240,000 clones, 80% to 90% of them singletons. V was clipped by 1 base and J by 4 bases; unmatched bases: 4. CDR1 is LGHNT and CDR2 is FRNRAP in the germline V gene. The CDR3 has 15 amino acids. The chain recombines TRBV12-5 with TRBJ1-1; 9 nucleotides match TRBD1. This receptor was obtained from a man in his forties or fifties with acute or convalescent COVID-19. Sequences were obtained from peripheral blood. The CDR3 is CASGLARQGGTEAFF. CDR3 in DNA: TGTGCTAGTGGTTTGGCGCGACAGGGGGGCACTGAAGCTTTCTTT.